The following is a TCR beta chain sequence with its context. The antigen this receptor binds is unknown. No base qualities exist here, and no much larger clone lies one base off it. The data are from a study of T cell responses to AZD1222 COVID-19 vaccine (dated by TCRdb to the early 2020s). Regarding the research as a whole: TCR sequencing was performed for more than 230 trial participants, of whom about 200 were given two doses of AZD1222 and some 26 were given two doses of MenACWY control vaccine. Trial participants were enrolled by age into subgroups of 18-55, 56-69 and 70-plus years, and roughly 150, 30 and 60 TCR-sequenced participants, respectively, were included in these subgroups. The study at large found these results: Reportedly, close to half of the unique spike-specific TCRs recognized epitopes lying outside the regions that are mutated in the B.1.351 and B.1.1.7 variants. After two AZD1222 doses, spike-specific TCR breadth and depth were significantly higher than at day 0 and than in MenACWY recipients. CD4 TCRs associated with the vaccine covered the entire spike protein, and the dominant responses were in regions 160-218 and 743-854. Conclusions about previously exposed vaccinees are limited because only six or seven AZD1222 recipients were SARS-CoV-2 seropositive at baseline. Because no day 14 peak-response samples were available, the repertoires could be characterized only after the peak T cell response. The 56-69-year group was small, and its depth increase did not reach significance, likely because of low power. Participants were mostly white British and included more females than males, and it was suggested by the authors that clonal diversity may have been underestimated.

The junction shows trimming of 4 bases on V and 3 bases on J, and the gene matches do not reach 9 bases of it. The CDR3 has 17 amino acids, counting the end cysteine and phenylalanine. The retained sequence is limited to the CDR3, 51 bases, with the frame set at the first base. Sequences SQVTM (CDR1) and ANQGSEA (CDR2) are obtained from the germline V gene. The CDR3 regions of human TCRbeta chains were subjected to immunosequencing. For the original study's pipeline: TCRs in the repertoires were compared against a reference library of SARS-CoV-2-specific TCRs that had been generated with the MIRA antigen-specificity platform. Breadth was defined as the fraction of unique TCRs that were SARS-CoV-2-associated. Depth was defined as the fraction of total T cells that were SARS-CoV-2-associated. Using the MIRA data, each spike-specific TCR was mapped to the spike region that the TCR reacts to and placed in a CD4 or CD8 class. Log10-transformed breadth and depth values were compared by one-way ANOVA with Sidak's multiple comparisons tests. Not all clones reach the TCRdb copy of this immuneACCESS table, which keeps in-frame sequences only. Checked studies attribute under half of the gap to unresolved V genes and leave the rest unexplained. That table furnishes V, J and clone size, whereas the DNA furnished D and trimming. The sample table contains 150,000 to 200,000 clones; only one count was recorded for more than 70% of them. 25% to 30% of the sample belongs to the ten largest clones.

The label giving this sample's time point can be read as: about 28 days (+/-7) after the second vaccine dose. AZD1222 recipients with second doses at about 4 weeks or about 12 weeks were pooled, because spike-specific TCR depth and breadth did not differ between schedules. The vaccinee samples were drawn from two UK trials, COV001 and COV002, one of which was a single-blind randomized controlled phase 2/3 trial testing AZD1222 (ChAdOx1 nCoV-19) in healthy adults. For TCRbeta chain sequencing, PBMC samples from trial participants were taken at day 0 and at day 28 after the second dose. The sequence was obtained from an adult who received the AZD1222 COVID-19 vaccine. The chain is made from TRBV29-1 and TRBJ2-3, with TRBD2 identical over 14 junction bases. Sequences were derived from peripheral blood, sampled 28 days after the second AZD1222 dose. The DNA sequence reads TGCAGCGTTGCCACCGGGACTAGCGGGAGTTGGACAGATACGCAGTATTTT. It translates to CSVATGTSGSWTDTQYF.